One and the same sample provided the 24 T cell receptor beta chains below, sequenced in a study of OX40 agonist ivuxolimab in advanced cancers. Only in-frame clones appear in the TCRdb table, and some are missing; sequencing was by immunoSEQ multiplex PCR. The sample consists of some 41,000 clones, around 84% of them appearing once. The sample here was CD4+ or CD8+ T cells sorted from blood, taken in a trial of the OX40 agonist ivuxolimab. Source of these receptors: an adult with an advanced solid tumor such as melanoma, head and neck, liver or kidney cancer.

V usage is TRBV27 and J usage is TRBJ2-7; D is possibly TRBD2 (6 bases). This CDR3 spans 16 amino acids. V was pared by 5 bases and J by 4 bases, with 21 bases between. Germline V gene data show CDR1 as MNHEY and CDR2 as SMNVEV (reference sequence). The CDR3 nucleotides read TGTGCCAGCAGTCAGATCGGTGGGCTAGGAGGGTACGAGCAGTACTTC. Its protein product is CASSQIGGLGGYEQYF.

The genes are TRBV15 and TRBJ1-5; a possible D gene is TRBD1 (6 bases). Germline V gene sequence: CDR1 LNHNV, CDR2 YYDKDF (reference sequence). V lost 4 bases and J 5 bases, leaving 12 bases between the germline ends. The CDR3 consists of 14 residues. CDR3 loop: CATSKTTGYQPQHF. The CDR3 DNA reads as TGTGCCACCAGCAAAACGACAGGTTATCAGCCCCAGCATTTT.

This chain uses TRBV11-2 with TRBJ2-1, with a possible D match to TRBD2 (6 bases). V shed 3 bases and J shed 8 bases, with 8 bases lying between them. The CDR3 length is 12 residues. Germline CDR1 and CDR2: SGHAT and FQNNGV. The CDR3 DNA is TGTGCCAGCAGCTTTTGGGGGGATGAGCAGTTCTTC. Amino acids: CASSFWGDEQFF.

The chain links TRBV6-5 to TRBJ2-7; D gene ambiguous. CDR3 length: 14 residues. V was pared by 5 bases and J by 3 bases, with 14 bases between. Germline CDR1 is MNHEY and CDR2 is SVGAGI. The CDR3 sequence is CASSPRTSFYEQYF. The CDR3 DNA is TGTGCCAGCAGTCCACGAACCTCCTTCTACGAGCAGTACTTC.

The chain links TRBV19 to TRBJ1-1; TRBD1 matches at 7 bases. Per germline, CDR1 LNHDA and CDR2 SQIVND (reference sequence). The CDR3 runs to 11 residues. V lost 11 bases to trimming and J lost 5 bases; unmatched junction nucleotides: 5. The CDR3 nucleotides are TGTGCCTCAGGGGGGTGGACTGAAGCTTTCTTT. This translates into CASGGWTEAFF.

The rearrangement joins TRBV11-3 to TRBJ2-1; tentatively, D is TRBD1 (5 bases). The ends were cut back, 5 bases at V and 5 bases at J, with 10 bases in the middle. The germline gives CDR1 SGHNT, CDR2 YENEEA. The CDR3 has 13 amino acids. The CDR3 nucleotides read TGTGCCAGCAGCCCAAGGGGCGACAATGAGCAGTTCTTC. Translation: CASSPRGDNEQFF.

This clone was detected once. The J gene is TRBJ1-2, the V gene TRBV6-5; the D gene is possibly TRBD1 (5 bases). V lost 5 bases, J lost 8 bases, and 18 bases lay in between. The germline gives CDR1 MNHEY, CDR2 SVGAGI. There are 14 residues in the CDR3. CDR3 region: CASSPGRGSPGYTF. Here the CDR3 DNA reads TGTGCCAGCAGTCCAGGACGGGGCAGTCCCGGCTACACCTTC.

For this clone: In the same sample, other DNA sequences code for this CDR3. This chain links TRBV11-3 with TRBJ2-7; no clear D. The CDR3 spans 12 residues. V was trimmed by 5 bases and J by 3 bases, leaving 8 bases between them. Germline V gene lookup returns CDR1 SGHNT and CDR2 YENEEA. In nucleotides, the CDR3 is TGTGCCAGCAGCCTATCCAGCTACGAGCAGTACTTC. It specifies CASSLSSYEQYF.

The chain combines TRBV29-1 with TRBJ2-7, with 8 bases fitting TRBD1. The CDR3 consists of 14 residues. V lost 7 bases to trimming and J lost 0 bases; unmatched junction nucleotides: 8. Per germline, CDR1 SQVTM and CDR2 ANQGSEA. The CDR3 loop reads CSAVTDRASYEQYF. The CDR3 DNA sequence: TGCAGCGCTGTCACGGACAGGGCCTCCTACGAGCAGTACTTC.

The genes are TRBV7-2 and TRBJ1-5; TRBD1 might be the D (6 bases). The CDR3 has 16 residues. CDR1 and CDR2 from the germline V gene are SGHTA and FQGNSA. V lost 0 bases and J 1 base, leaving 10 bases between the germline ends. CDR3 coding DNA: TGTGCCAGCAGCTTAGCCTTTCAGGGGAGCAATCAGCCCCAGCATTTT. It encodes CASSLAFQGSNQPQHF.

In DNA form, the CDR3 reads TGCGCCAGCAGCCACTCGAAGTCCGTTGGGGGAGATTGGGGGACCCAGTACTTC. Translation gives CASSHSKSVGGDWGTQYF. The chain recombines TRBV4-3 with TRBJ2-5; D tentatively fits TRBD1 or TRBD2 (5 bases each). Germline V gives CDR1 LGHNA, CDR2 YSLEER. The CDR3 totals 18 residues. The V end was cut by 3 bases, the J end by 7 bases, with 27 bases between.

The CDR3 is CAWSSHPGRGSNQPQHF. The CDR3 region has the DNA TGTGCCTGGAGTTCCCACCCTGGGAGGGGGAGCAATCAGCCCCAGCATTTT. The chain combines TRBV30 with TRBJ1-5; maybe TRBD1 (6 bases). This CDR3 region has 17 residues. The germline gives CDR1 GTSNPN, CDR2 SVGIG (reference sequence). V was shortened by 2 bases and J by 1 base, with 18 bases between the two germline ends.

The genes are TRBV7-9 and TRBJ1-1; 10 bases line up with TRBD1. In germline, CDR1 is SEHNR, CDR2 FQNEAQ (reference sequence). The trim removed 4 bases at V and 4 bases at J, leaving 3 bases unmatched. CDR3 length: 14 residues. The DNA of the CDR3 is TGTGCCAGCAGCTCCGACAGGGGGCTCACTGAAGCTTTCTTT. This sequence encodes CASSSDRGLTEAFF.

Only a few counts were recorded for this clone. The rearrangement uses TRBV19 and TRBJ2-3, with D uncertain. The CDR3 totals 12 residues. Trimming cost V 4 bases and J 11 bases, with 13 bases left between them. Germline V gene sequence: CDR1 LNHDA, CDR2 SQIVND (reference sequence). The CDR3 sequence: CASSTNYALQYF. The CDR3, as DNA: TGTGCCAGTAGTACGAACTACGCTCTGCAGTATTTT.

This sequence joins TRBV11-2 and TRBJ1-5, with 10 bases identical to TRBD1. Germline V CDR1 and CDR2: SGHAT, FQNNGV. The CDR3 spans 17 residues. With V trimmed by 2 bases and J by 4 bases, 8 bases remained unmatched. The DNA for the CDR3 is TGTGCCAGCAGCTTATTTCCCGGGACAGGGGTGAATCAGCCCCAGCATTTT. This gives the protein CASSLFPGTGVNQPQHF.

The chain carries TRBV9 and TRBJ2-7; D possibly matches TRBD1 or TRBD2 (5 bases each). V was clipped by 3 bases and J by 4 bases, with 17 bases between them. This CDR3 comprises 15 residues. CDR1 and CDR2 from the germline V gene are SGDLS and YYNGEE. The CDR3 region is CASSARDVEDYEQYF. DNA for the CDR3: TGTGCCAGCAGCGCCCGGGACGTAGAGGATTACGAGCAGTACTTC.

The rearrangement joins TRBV6-1 to TRBJ2-7; TRBD2 is a possible D gene (6 bases). V was pared by 1 base and J by 6 bases, with 16 bases between. The germline CDR1 and CDR2 sequences are MNHNS and SASEGT. This CDR3 comprises 15 residues. The CDR3 loop is CASSEGGRDWSEQYF. The CDR3 nucleotides are TGTGCCAGCAGTGAAGGCGGAAGGGACTGGAGCGAGCAGTACTTC.

CDR3 sequence reads: CASSLAEGGSGNTIYF. CDR3 in DNA: TGTGCCAGCAGCTTAGCCGAGGGAGGGTCTGGAAACACCATATATTTT. The chain recombines TRBV7-2 with TRBJ1-3, with unresolved D. Deletions cut 0 bases from V and 1 base from J, with 10 bases between. The CDR3 is made up of 16 amino acids. CDR1 is SGHTA and CDR2 is FQGNSA in the germline V gene.

The chain employs TRBV18 and TRBJ2-1; TRBD1 aligns across 9 bases. With 2 bases clipped from V and 5 bases from J, the junction kept 7 bases outside the gene matches. The CDR3 extends over 16 amino acids. The V gene's germline CDR1 is KGHSH and CDR2 LQKENI. The CDR3 DNA follows: TGTGCCAGCTCACCATCGACGACAGGGGGTAACAATGAGCAGTTCTTC. This codes for CASSPSTTGGNNEQFF.

The chain recombines TRBV27 with TRBJ2-1; D is undetermined. Germline V CDR1 and CDR2: MNHEY, SMNVEV (reference sequence). Trimming stripped 5 bases from V and 0 bases from J, with 11 bases between. The CDR3 spans 15 residues. The CDR3 region is CASSPDLSSYNEQFF. As DNA, the CDR3 is TGTGCCAGCAGTCCCGACTTGAGCTCCTACAATGAGCAGTTCTTC.

In its sample, this clone was seen a few times. CDR3 amino acids: CASSGKGQGSSPLHF. CDR3 sequence (DNA): TGTGCCAGCAGCGGGAAGGGACAGGGAAGTTCACCCCTCCACTTT. J is TRBJ1-6 and V is TRBV9; TRBD1 matches at 9 bases. CDR1 and CDR2 from the germline V gene are SGDLS and YYNGEE. The CDR3 spans 15 residues. V was pared by 3 bases and J by 9 bases, with 7 bases of the junction left unmatched.

This chain joins TRBV5-8 and TRBJ2-7, with D perhaps matching TRBD1 or TRBD2 (5 bases each). Between the trimmed V and J ends, which lost 4 bases and 3 bases, there was a span of 14 bases. The germline gives CDR1 SGHTS, CDR2 YDEGEE. CDR3 size: 14 residues. CDR3 residues: CASSAGTYDYEQYF. CDR3 nucleotide sequence: TGTGCCAGCAGCGCCGGGACGTACGACTACGAGCAGTACTTC.

The sample holds a few counts of this clone. Other nucleotide sequences from this sample produce the same CDR3. The chain employs TRBV27 and TRBJ1-4; D call uncertain. This CDR3 has 14 amino acids. The V gene's germline CDR1 is MNHEY and CDR2 SMNVEV (reference sequence). Trimming took 0 bases from V and 0 from J, leaving 2 bases between them. The CDR3 region is CASSLSTTNEKLFF. The DNA of the CDR3 is TGTGCCAGCAGTTTATCAACAACTAATGAAAAACTGTTTTTT.

The rearrangement joins TRBV9 to TRBJ1-4; D is perhaps TRBD1 (5 bases). The CDR3 runs 18 residues. Trimming stripped 0 bases from V and 1 base from J, with 16 bases between. Germline CDR1 reads SGDLS; CDR2 reads YYNGEE. The CDR3 is CASSVGDRPSGTNEKLFF. Written as DNA, the CDR3 is TGTGCCAGCAGCGTAGGAGACAGACCCAGTGGAACTAATGAAAAACTGTTTTTT.